This TCR beta chain was profiled in a study of T cell changes during pregnancy in multiple sclerosis. Profiling relied on immunoSEQ multiplex PCR, and the TCRdb table lists in-frame clones only, not all of them. The data contain 45,000 to 70,000 clones, roughly 92% of them singletons. This TCR came from a female donor in good health, enrolled as a control in a pregnancy study. The material was peripheral blood, obtained in the third trimester of pregnancy.

The CDR3 spells CASSLRESTGELFF. The CDR3 nucleotides read TGCGCCAGCAGCTTGCGGGAATCCACCGGGGAGCTGTTTTTT. V usage is TRBV5-1 and J usage is TRBJ2-2; a weak D match, TRBD2 (5 bases). This CDR3 is 14 amino acids long. V lost 1 base and J 4 bases, leaving 8 bases between the germline ends. Germline CDR1 and CDR2: SGHRS and YFSETQ.